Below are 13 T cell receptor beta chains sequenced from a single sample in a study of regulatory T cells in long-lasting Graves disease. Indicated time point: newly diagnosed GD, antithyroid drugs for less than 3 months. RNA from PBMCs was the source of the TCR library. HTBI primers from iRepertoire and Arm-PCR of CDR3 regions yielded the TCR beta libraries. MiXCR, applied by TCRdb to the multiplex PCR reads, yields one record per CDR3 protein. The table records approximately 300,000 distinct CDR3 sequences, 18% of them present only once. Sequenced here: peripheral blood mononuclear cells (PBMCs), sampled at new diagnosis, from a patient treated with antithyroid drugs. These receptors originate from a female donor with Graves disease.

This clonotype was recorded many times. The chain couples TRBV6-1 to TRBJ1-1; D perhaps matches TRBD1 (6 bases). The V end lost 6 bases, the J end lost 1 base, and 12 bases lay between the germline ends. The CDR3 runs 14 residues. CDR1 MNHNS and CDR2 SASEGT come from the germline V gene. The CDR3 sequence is CASSERGANTEAFF. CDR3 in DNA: TGTGCCAGCAGCGAAAGGGGGGCGAACACTGAAGCTTTCTTT.

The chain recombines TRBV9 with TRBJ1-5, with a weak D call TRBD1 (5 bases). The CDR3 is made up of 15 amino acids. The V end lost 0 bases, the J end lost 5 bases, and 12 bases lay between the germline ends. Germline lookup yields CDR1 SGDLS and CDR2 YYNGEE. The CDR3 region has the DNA TGTGCCAGCAGCGTAGGGGACTTACGCGATCAGCCCCAGCATTTT. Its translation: CASSVGDLRDQPQHF.

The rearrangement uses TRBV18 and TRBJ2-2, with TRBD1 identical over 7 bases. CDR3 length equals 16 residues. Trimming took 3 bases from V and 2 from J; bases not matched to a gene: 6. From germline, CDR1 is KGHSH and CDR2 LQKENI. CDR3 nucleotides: TGTGCCAGCTCACCCGCAGGACAGGCAAACACCGGGGAGCTGTTTTTT. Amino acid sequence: CASSPAGQANTGELFF.

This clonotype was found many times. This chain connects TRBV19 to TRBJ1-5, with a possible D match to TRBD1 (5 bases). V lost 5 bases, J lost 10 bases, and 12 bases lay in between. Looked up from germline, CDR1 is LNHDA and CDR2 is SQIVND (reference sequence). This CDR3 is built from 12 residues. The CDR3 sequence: CASSPGAGPQHF. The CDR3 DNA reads TGTGCCAGTAGTCCCGGGGCCGGTCCCCAGCATTTT. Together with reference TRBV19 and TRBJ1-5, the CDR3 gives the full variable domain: DGGITQSPKYLFRKEGQNVTLSCEQNLNHDAMYWYRQDPGQGLRLIYYSQIVNDFQKGDIAEGYSVSREKKESFPLTVTSAQKNPTAFYLCASSPGAGPQHFGDGTRLSIL.

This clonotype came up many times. CDR3 amino acids: CASSVLGRSRSTDTQYF. The CDR3 DNA is TGTGCCAGCAGCGTCTTAGGGCGGAGTCGGAGCACAGATACGCAGTATTTT. The chain links TRBV12-3 or TRBV12-4 to TRBJ2-3; D is uncertain. The CDR3 contains 17 residues. The germline V and J ends were trimmed by 6 bases and 0 bases, with 19 bases remaining between them.

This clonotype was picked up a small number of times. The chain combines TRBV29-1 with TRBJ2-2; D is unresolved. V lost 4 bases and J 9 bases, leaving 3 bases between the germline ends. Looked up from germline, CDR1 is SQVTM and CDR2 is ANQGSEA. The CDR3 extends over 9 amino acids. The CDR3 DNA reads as TGCAGCGTTGTCCGGGAGCTGTTTTTT. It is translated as CSVVRELFF.

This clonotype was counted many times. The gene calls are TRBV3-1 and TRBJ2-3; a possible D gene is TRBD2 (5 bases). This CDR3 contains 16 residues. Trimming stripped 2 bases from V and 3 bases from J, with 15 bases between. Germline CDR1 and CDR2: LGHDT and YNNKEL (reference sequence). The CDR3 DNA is TGTGCCAGCAGCCAATTATCCGGGATATGGACAGATACGCAGTATTTT. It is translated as CASSQLSGIWTDTQYF.

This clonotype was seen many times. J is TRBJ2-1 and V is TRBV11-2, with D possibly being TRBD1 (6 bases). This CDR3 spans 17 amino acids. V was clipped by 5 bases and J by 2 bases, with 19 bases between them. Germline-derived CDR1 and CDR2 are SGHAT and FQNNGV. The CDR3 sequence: CASSKRLDSGAYNEQFF. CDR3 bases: TGTGCCAGCAGCAAACGACTGGACAGCGGAGCCTACAATGAGCAGTTCTTC. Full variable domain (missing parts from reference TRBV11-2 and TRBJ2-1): EAGVAQSPRYKIIEKRQSVAFWCNPISGHATLYWYQQILGQGPKLLIQFQNNGVVDDSQLPKDRFSAERLKGVDSTLKIQPAKLEDSAVYLCASSKRLDSGAYNEQFFGPGTRLTVL.

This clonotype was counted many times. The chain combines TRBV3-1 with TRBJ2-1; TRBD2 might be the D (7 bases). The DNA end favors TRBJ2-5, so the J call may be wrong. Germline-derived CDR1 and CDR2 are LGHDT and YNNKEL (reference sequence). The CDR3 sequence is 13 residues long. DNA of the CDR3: TGTGCCAGCAGCCATGGGGGGGCGGAGACCCAGTACTTC. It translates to CASSHGGAETQYF.

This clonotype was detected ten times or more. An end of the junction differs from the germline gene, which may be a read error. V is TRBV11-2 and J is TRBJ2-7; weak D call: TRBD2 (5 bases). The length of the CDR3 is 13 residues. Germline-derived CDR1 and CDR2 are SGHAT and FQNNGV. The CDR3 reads CASSLAAVYEQYF. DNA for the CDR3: TGTGCCAGCAGCTTAGCAGCGGTCTACGAACAGTACTTC. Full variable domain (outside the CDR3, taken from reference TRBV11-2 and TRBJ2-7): EAGVAQSPRYKIIEKRQSVAFWCNPISGHATLYWYQQILGQGPKLLIQFQNNGVVDDSQLPKDRFSAERLKGVDSTLKIQPAKLEDSAVYLCASSLAAVYEQYFGPGTRLTVT.

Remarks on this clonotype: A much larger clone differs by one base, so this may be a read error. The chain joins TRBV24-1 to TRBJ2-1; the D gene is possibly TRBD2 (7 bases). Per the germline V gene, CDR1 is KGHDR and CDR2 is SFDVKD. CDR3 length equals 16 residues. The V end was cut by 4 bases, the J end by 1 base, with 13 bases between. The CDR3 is CATSDLRGGSYNEQFF. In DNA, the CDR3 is TGTGCCACCAGTGACCTTAGGGGGGGGTCCTACAATGAGCAGTTCTTC.

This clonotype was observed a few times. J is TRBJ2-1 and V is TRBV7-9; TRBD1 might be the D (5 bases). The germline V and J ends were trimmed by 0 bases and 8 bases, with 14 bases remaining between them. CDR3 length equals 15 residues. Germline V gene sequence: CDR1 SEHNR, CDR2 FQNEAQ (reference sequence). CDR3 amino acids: CASSLAGQGGDEQFF. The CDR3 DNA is TGTGCCAGCAGCTTAGCGGGGCAGGGTGGGGATGAGCAGTTCTTC.

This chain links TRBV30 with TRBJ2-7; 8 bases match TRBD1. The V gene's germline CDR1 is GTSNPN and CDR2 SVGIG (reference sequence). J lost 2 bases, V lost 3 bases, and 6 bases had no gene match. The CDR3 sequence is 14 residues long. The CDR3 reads CAWRGDRRPYEQYF. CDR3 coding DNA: TGTGCCTGGAGGGGGGACAGGAGACCCTACGAGCAGTACTTC.